Listed here are 27 T cell receptor beta chains from one sample, sequenced in a study of early T cells in non-severe SARS-CoV-2 infection. TCRdb processed the 5' RACE reads anew with MiXCR; each CDR3 protein has one entry. Of tens of thousands of distinct CDR3 sequences in the sample, around 10% were seen once. Source material: whole blood. The origin of the receptors is an adult who was a healthcare worker with PCR-confirmed SARS-CoV-2 infection or an uninfected control (not recorded which).

This chain links TRBV20-1 with TRBJ2-3; the match to TRBD2 covers 15 bases. Trimming took 6 bases from V and 0 from J; bases not matched to a gene: 7. Germline-derived CDR1 and CDR2 are DFQATT and SNEGSKA (reference sequence). The CDR3 consists of 17 residues. The CDR3 DNA reads TGCAGTGCGCCCGGGACTAGCGGGGGGCGGAGCACAGATACGCAGTATTTT. Translation: CSAPGTSGGRSTDTQYF.

This clonotype came up many times. The rearrangement links TRBV7-2 to TRBJ2-7; D might be TRBD1 (6 bases). The ends were cut back, 5 bases at V and 6 bases at J, with 11 bases in the middle. The germline V gene has CDR1 SGHTA and CDR2 FQGNSA. CDR3 size: 12 residues. This chain's CDR3 is CASSRTEAEQYF. In DNA form, the CDR3 reads TGTGCCAGCAGCCGGACAGAAGCCGAGCAGTACTTC.

This clonotype was seen many times. The V and J genes are TRBV6-6 and TRBJ2-2, with 13 bases matching TRBD2. This CDR3 contains 15 residues. V lost 6 bases, J lost 6 bases, and 4 bases stayed unmatched. Per the germline V gene, CDR1 is MNHNY and CDR2 is SVGAGI (reference sequence). CDR3 coding DNA: TGTGCCAGCAGCTCACTAGCGGGGGGGCCCGGGGAGCTGTTTTTT. This codes for CASSSLAGGPGELFF.

The table lists this clonotype with many counts. The V gene is TRBV12-3 or TRBV12-4, the J gene TRBJ1-2, with unresolved D. CDR3 size: 14 residues. V was shortened by 3 bases and J by 1 base, with 9 bases between the two germline ends. CDR3 DNA: TGTGCCAGCAGTTTCACAAGCAGTAACTATGGCTACACCTTC. Translation gives CASSFTSSNYGYTF.

The chain is built from TRBV7-8 and TRBJ1-5; tentative D call: TRBD1 (5 bases). This CDR3 contains 14 residues. Per germline, CDR1 SGHVS and CDR2 FQNEAQ. V shed 5 bases and J shed 3 bases, with 11 bases lying between them. The CDR3 region is CASSPRVDNQPQHF. The CDR3 region has the DNA TGTGCCAGCAGCCCCAGGGTAGACAATCAGCCCCAGCATTTT.

A few counts support this clonotype. This chain connects TRBV7-2 to TRBJ2-5; TRBD1 is a possible D gene (6 bases). Germline V gene data show CDR1 as SGHTA and CDR2 as FQGNSA. The CDR3 has 14 residues. V lost 5 bases and J 2 bases, leaving 12 bases between the germline ends. The CDR3 is CASSDRTDQETQYF. For the CDR3, the DNA is TGTGCCAGCAGCGACCGGACAGATCAAGAGACCCAGTACTTC. Together with reference TRBV7-2 and TRBJ2-5, the CDR3 gives the full variable domain: GAGVSQSPSNKVTEKGKDVELRCDPISGHTALYWYRQSLGQGLEFLIYFQGNSAPDKSGLPSDRFSAERTGGSVSTLTIQRTQQEDSAVYLCASSDRTDQETQYFGPGTRLLVL.

This clonotype was detected many times. The rearrangement links TRBV20-1 to TRBJ2-1, with a possible D match to TRBD2 (7 bases). CDR3 length equals 13 residues. Per the germline V gene, CDR1 is DFQATT and CDR2 is SNEGSKA (reference sequence). The CDR3 DNA follows: TGCAGCACGGGGGCGGGAGCTGGAGATGAGCAGTTCTTC. Its protein product is CSTGAGAGDEQFF.

For this clonotype: Relative to the germline gene, one junction end is altered; a read error may explain this. The V call is TRBV20-1, the J call TRBJ2-1; D call uncertain. The CDR3 is made up of 13 amino acids. The germline V gene has CDR1 DFQATT and CDR2 SNEGSKA (reference sequence). In DNA form, the CDR3 reads TGCAGTGCCAGAGCCTACTCCTACAATGAGCAGTTCTTC. Protein product: CSARAYSYNEQFF.

This clonotype came up many times. The rearrangement uses TRBV5-4 and TRBJ1-1; 10 nucleotides align to TRBD1. The CDR3 extends over 16 amino acids. V lost 3 bases to trimming and J lost 6 bases; unmatched junction nucleotides: 11. CDR1 SGHNT and CDR2 YYREEE come from the germline V gene (reference sequence). This chain's CDR3 is CASSWPDRGQNSEAFF. DNA of the CDR3: TGTGCCAGCAGCTGGCCCGACAGGGGGCAAAACTCTGAAGCTTTCTTT. Complete variable domain (other parts from reference TRBV5-4 and TRBJ1-1): ETGVTQSPTHLIKTRGQQVTLRCSSQSGHNTVSWYQQALGQGPQFIFQYYREEENGRGNFPPRFSGLQFPNYSSELNVNALELDDSALYLCASSWPDRGQNSEAFFGQGTRLTVV.

The chain joins TRBV5-1 to TRBJ2-1; 7 nucleotides line up with TRBD1. V lost 4 bases to trimming and J lost 4 bases; unmatched junction nucleotides: 5. The CDR3 totals 14 residues. Germline V lookup: CDR1 SGHRS, CDR2 YFSETQ. The CDR3 sequence: CASSNDRAYNEQFF. The CDR3 nucleotides are TGCGCCAGCAGCAACGACAGGGCTTACAATGAGCAGTTCTTC. Combining the CDR3 with reference TRBV5-1 and TRBJ2-1 gives the whole variable domain KAGVTQTPRYLIKTRGQQVTLSCSPISGHRSVSWYQQTPGQGLQFLFEYFSETQRNKGNFPGRFSGRQFSNSRSEMNVSTLELGDSALYLCASSNDRAYNEQFFGPGTRLTVL.

Many counts were recorded for this clonotype. This chain uses TRBV11-3 with TRBJ2-1, with TRBD2 matching over 11 bases. V lost 5 bases, J lost 4 bases, and 4 bases stayed unmatched. CDR1 and CDR2 from the germline V gene are SGHNT and YENEEA. The CDR3 covers 15 residues. CDR3 loop: CASSVSGGEYNEQFF. The CDR3 DNA is TGTGCCAGCAGCGTTAGCGGGGGGGAGTACAATGAGCAGTTCTTC.

This clonotype was seen more than once but under ten times. The V gene is TRBV2, the J gene TRBJ1-1; 9 positions match TRBD1. Trimming cost V 8 bases and J 4 bases; bases outside gene matches: 8. Germline CDR1 is SNHLY and CDR2 is FYNNEI. This CDR3 has 14 residues. Here the CDR3 reads CASGGQGGGTEAFF. CDR3 nucleotides: TGTGCCAGCGGGGGACAGGGAGGTGGCACTGAAGCTTTCTTT.

The sample holds many counts of this clonotype. The rearrangement uses TRBV6-4 and TRBJ2-3; the D gene is possibly TRBD2 (5 bases). The CDR3 totals 15 residues. The germline V and J ends were trimmed by 4 bases and 2 bases, with 13 bases remaining between them. Germline-derived CDR1 and CDR2 are MRHNA and SNTAGT. The CDR3 is CASSASFGDTDTQYF. CDR3 nucleotides: TGTGCCAGCAGTGCTAGCTTTGGGGACACAGATACGCAGTATTTT.

The CDR3, as DNA: TGTGCCAGCAGCTTTCCTCGGAGCACTAGCACAGATACGCAGTATTTT. Its protein is CASSFPRSTSTDTQYF. The chain links TRBV7-8 to TRBJ2-3; no reliable D call. V was trimmed by 3 bases and J by 0 bases, leaving 13 bases between them. The CDR3 covers 16 residues. Germline V gives CDR1 SGHVS, CDR2 FQNEAQ.

This clonotype was seen only a few times. V and J are TRBV20-1 and TRBJ1-2; D uncertain. Trimming shortened V by 0 bases and J by 4 bases, and 18 bases separated the two germline ends. CDR3 length equals 16 residues. Germline CDR1 reads DFQATT; CDR2 reads SNEGSKA (reference sequence). The CDR3 reads CSARDPWARELYGYTF. The CDR3 DNA follows: TGCAGTGCTAGAGATCCGTGGGCCAGAGAACTCTATGGCTACACCTTC.

This clonotype was recorded many times. This chain connects TRBV2 to TRBJ2-2; 8 nucleotides align to TRBD2. Germline V gene data show CDR1 as SNHLY and CDR2 as FYNNEI. This CDR3 is 15 amino acids long. The trim removed 3 bases at V and 1 base at J, leaving 1 base unmatched. The DNA of the CDR3 is TGTGCCAGCAGTGATCTAGCGGGGAACACCGGGGAGCTGTTTTTT. Amino acids: CASSDLAGNTGELFF.

This clonotype was counted many times. Here the CDR3 reads CSARGGGLGTDTQYF. The CDR3 DNA is TGCAGTGCTAGAGGCGGGGGCCTGGGGACAGATACGCAGTATTTT. The chain joins TRBV20-1 to TRBJ2-3, with D possibly TRBD2 on 7 matching bases. Per the germline V gene, CDR1 is DFQATT and CDR2 is SNEGSKA (reference sequence). V was clipped by 1 base and J by 3 bases, with 14 bases between them. The CDR3 has 15 amino acids.

The chain has TRBV9 and TRBJ1-1; 7 bases are shared with TRBD1. The ends lost 4 bases at V and 1 base at J; junction bases unmatched: 7. The CDR3 covers 15 residues. Germline V gives CDR1 SGDLS, CDR2 YYNGEE. As DNA, the CDR3 is TGTGCCAGCAGCAATACAGGGGACGCGAACACTGAAGCTTTCTTT. Protein product: CASSNTGDANTEAFF.

This clonotype showed up just a few times. The chain uses TRBV28 and TRBJ2-1, with 10 bases matching TRBD1. The V gene's germline CDR1 is MDHEN and CDR2 SYDVKM. The CDR3 has 13 amino acids. With V trimmed by 6 bases and J by 7 bases, 3 bases remained unmatched. The CDR3 nucleotides read TGTGCCAGCAGCGCGGACAGGGGGAATGAGCAGTTCTTC. As protein: CASSADRGNEQFF.

This rearrangement joins TRBV29-1 to TRBJ2-7; D is undetermined. Trimming took 5 bases from V and 2 from J, leaving 10 bases between them. Germline assignment: CDR1 SQVTM and CDR2 ANQGSEA. CDR3 size: 12 residues. The CDR3 is CSVSDEPYEQYF. CDR3 nucleotides: TGCAGCGTTTCTGACGAACCCTACGAGCAGTACTTC.

This clonotype was recorded at least ten times. This chain links TRBV2 with TRBJ2-1; perhaps TRBD2 as D (5 bases). V lost 2 bases to trimming and J lost 7 bases, with 12 bases between them. Germline loops: CDR1 SNHLY, CDR2 FYNNEI. This CDR3 contains 14 residues. The CDR3 DNA is TGTGCCAGCAGTGAACCGCCCCGGGGAAATGAGCAGTTCTTC. It yields the protein CASSEPPRGNEQFF.

This clonotype showed up many times. The chain is built from TRBV11-2 and TRBJ2-2, with 9 bases matching TRBD2. The V and J ends lost 5 bases and 3 bases, in that order; junction bases with no gene match: 16. Germline CDR1 is SGHAT and CDR2 is FQNNGV. The CDR3 extends over 19 amino acids. CDR3 coding DNA: TGTGCCAGCAGCGCGTCTATATTTGGAGGACTAGCGTACACCGGGGAGCTGTTTTTT. Translating gives CASSASIFGGLAYTGELFF. Looking up the rest from reference TRBV11-2 and TRBJ2-2 gives the full variable domain: EAGVAQSPRYKIIEKRQSVAFWCNPISGHATLYWYQQILGQGPKLLIQFQNNGVVDDSQLPKDRFSAERLKGVDSTLKIQPAKLEDSAVYLCASSASIFGGLAYTGELFFGEGSRLTVL.

By sample share, this clonotype is medium-sized. V usage is TRBV7-3 and J usage is TRBJ2-7; 7 bases match TRBD2. The CDR3 extends over 14 amino acids. CDR1 is SGHTA and CDR2 is FQGTGA in the germline V gene. J lost 5 bases, V lost 0 bases, and 4 bases had no gene match. The CDR3 DNA is TGTGCCAGCAGCTTAACAGGGAGGGGAGACGAGCAGTACTTC. Protein sequence: CASSLTGRGDEQYF.

On this clonotype itself: A much larger clone lies a single base off, so this may be a read error. Since the CDR3 does not end with the conserved phenylalanine or tryptophan, this likely comes from a read error. The rearrangement joins TRBV19 to TRBJ2-2; no reliable D call. CDR1 and CDR2 from the germline V gene are LNHDA and SQIVND (reference sequence). The CDR3 spans 14 residues. Between the trimmed V and J ends, which lost 2 bases and 5 bases, there was a span of 9 bases. CDR3 DNA: TGTGCCAGTAGTATACGTACCGGAACCGGGGAGCTGTTTTCT. Protein: CASSIRTGTGELFS.

This clonotype was seen ten or more times. The V gene is TRBV20-1, the J gene TRBJ2-7; 11 nucleotides match TRBD2. J gave up 4 bases and V 3 bases, and 8 bases lay outside the gene matches. The length of the CDR3 is 15 residues. The germline V gene encodes CDR1 DFQATT and CDR2 SNEGSKA (reference sequence). As DNA, the CDR3 is TGCAGTGCTAGGCTAGCGGGAGGAACTGTTTACGAGCAGTACTTC. It is translated as CSARLAGGTVYEQYF.

This clonotype was seen a few times. The CDR3 sequence: CASSSSGSPPTDTQYF. The CDR3 region has the DNA TGTGCCAGCAGCTCTAGCGGGAGCCCCCCCACAGATACGCAGTATTTT. The chain recombines TRBV7-2 with TRBJ2-3, with 10 bases that match TRBD2. Looked up from germline, CDR1 is SGHTA and CDR2 is FQGNSA. This CDR3 has 16 residues. Losses at the gene ends were 4 bases for V and 2 bases for J; bases not matched to a gene: 6. Based on the CDR3 plus reference TRBV7-2 and TRBJ2-3, the full variable domain is GAGVSQSPSNKVTEKGKDVELRCDPISGHTALYWYRQSLGQGLEFLIYFQGNSAPDKSGLPSDRFSAERTGGSVSTLTIQRTQQEDSAVYLCASSSSGSPPTDTQYFGPGTRLTVL.

This rearrangement joins TRBV30 to TRBJ2-1, with 13 bases matching TRBD2. This CDR3 comprises 15 residues. J was trimmed by 9 bases and V by 1 base; bases with no gene match: 6. Per the germline V gene, CDR1 is GTSNPN and CDR2 is SVGIG (reference sequence). CDR3 sequence (DNA): TGTGCCTGGAGTGATGAGGGACTAGCGGGGTCTGAGCAGTTCTTC. The encoded protein is CAWSDEGLAGSEQFF.